One sample yielded the 23 T cell receptor beta chains listed below, sequenced in a study of blood T cell repertoires in COVID-19. Assay used: immunoSEQ multiplex PCR; TCRdb lists only in-frame clones, some missing. The table includes 120,000 to 150,000 clones, roughly 84% detected once. Sequenced: PBMCs or T cells enriched from blood (not recorded which). The receptors stem from a woman between 50 and 59 years old who had been exposed to COVID-19.

The chain recombines TRBV4-3 with TRBJ2-1, with TRBD2 matching over 13 bases. CDR1 LGHNA and CDR2 YSLEER come from the germline V gene. V lost 5 bases, J lost 4 bases, and 5 bases stayed unmatched. This CDR3 region has 16 residues. The CDR3 loop is CASSDGLAGEYNEQFF. The CDR3 nucleotides are TGCGCCAGCAGCGATGGACTAGCGGGAGAGTACAATGAGCAGTTCTTC.

This sequence joins TRBV4-3 and TRBJ2-1, with 12 bases identical to TRBD2. The CDR3 is 18 amino acids. Per the germline V gene, CDR1 is LGHNA and CDR2 is YSLEER. Trimming cost V 0 bases and J 4 bases; bases outside gene matches: 7. DNA of the CDR3: TGCGCCAGCAGCCAAGATCTCCCGGGACTAGCGGGTTACAATGAGCAGTTCTTC. It codes for CASSQDLPGLAGYNEQFF.

CDR3 residues: CASSVAGTGSEKLFF. CDR3 bases: TGCGCCAGCAGCGTGGCGGGGACAGGGAGTGAAAAACTGTTTTTT. The V and J genes are TRBV5-1 and TRBJ1-4; 9 nucleotides agree with TRBD1. CDR3 length: 15 residues. Germline V gene data show CDR1 as SGHRS and CDR2 as YFSETQ. V was pared by 4 bases and J by 7 bases, with 8 bases of the junction left unmatched.

This clone was seen a few times. The genes are TRBV6-5 and TRBJ1-2; D unclear. The ends were cut back, 5 bases at V and 7 bases at J, with 14 bases in the middle. The germline gives CDR1 MNHEY, CDR2 SVGAGI. The CDR3 contains 13 residues. CDR3 in DNA: TGTGCCAGCAGTCCGTCAGGCCTCGGTGGCTACACCTTC. Translated, it gives CASSPSGLGGYTF.

This clone was observed once. The rearrangement uses TRBV6-4 and TRBJ2-1; 11 positions agree with TRBD2. CDR3 length equals 15 residues. CDR1 is MRHNA and CDR2 is SNTAGT in the germline V gene. J was trimmed by 5 bases and V by 4 bases; bases with no gene match: 4. CDR3 residues: CASSGSTSGNNEQFF. DNA for the CDR3: TGTGCCAGCAGTGGGTCGACTAGCGGGAACAATGAGCAGTTCTTC.

The V and J genes are TRBV30 and TRBJ1-5; tentatively, D is TRBD1 (5 bases). The CDR3 extends over 13 amino acids. Germline V gene data show CDR1 as GTSNPN and CDR2 as SVGIG (reference sequence). V was cut by 0 bases and J by 2 bases, with 5 bases left in between. In DNA form, the CDR3 reads TGTGCCTGGAGTGTAGGGGGCAATCAGCCCCAGCATTTT. It yields the protein CAWSVGGNQPQHF.

V is TRBV27 and J is TRBJ2-1; 8 bases are a match to TRBD1. This CDR3 has 13 residues. Germline assignment: CDR1 MNHEY and CDR2 SMNVEV (reference sequence). V lost 4 bases, J lost 8 bases, and 4 bases stayed unmatched. Written as DNA, the CDR3 is TGTGCCAGCAGTTCCGACAGGGGATATGAGCAGTTCTTC. It encodes CASSSDRGYEQFF.

The chain carries TRBV19 and TRBJ2-3, with 8 positions matching TRBD2. V gave up 3 bases and J gave up 2 bases; unmatched junction bases: 4. The CDR3 contains 15 residues. Germline V lookup: CDR1 LNHDA, CDR2 SQIVND (reference sequence). Here the CDR3 reads CASSIGGVHTDTQYF. The CDR3 nucleotides read TGTGCCAGTAGTATCGGGGGGGTCCACACAGATACGCAGTATTTT.

The chain couples TRBV6-2 or TRBV6-3 to TRBJ2-1; no clear D. Between the trimmed V and J ends, which lost 0 bases and 5 bases, there was a span of 17 bases. Germline CDR1 and CDR2: MNHEY and SVGEGT. The CDR3 is 17 amino acids. As DNA, the CDR3 is TGTGCCAGCAGTTACTCGAACCTATCCCCCCTCCACAATGAGCAGTTCTTC. Residues: CASSYSNLSPLHNEQFF.

This clone was seen once. The J gene is TRBJ1-1, the V gene TRBV6-5, with 9 nucleotides matching TRBD1. The CDR3 is 14 residues long. The germline gives CDR1 MNHEY, CDR2 SVGAGI. With V trimmed by 6 bases and J by 4 bases, 6 bases remained unmatched. DNA of the CDR3: TGTGCCAGCAGGGTACAGGGGGCTGGCACTGAAGCTTTCTTT. Translating it yields CASRVQGAGTEAFF.

The chain uses TRBV5-8 and TRBJ2-3; 7 bases fit TRBD1. With V trimmed by 6 bases and J by 7 bases, 14 bases remained unmatched. Per the germline V gene, CDR1 is SGHTS and CDR2 is YDEGEE. The CDR3 is 15 residues long. The CDR3 nucleotides read TGTGCCAGCAACCTAGGGGGCGCGATGATAAATACGCAGTATTTT. Translating gives CASNLGGAMINTQYF. Variable domain in full (rest from reference TRBV5-8 and TRBJ2-3): EAGVTQSPTHLIKTRGQQATLRCSPISGHTSVYWYQQALGLGLQFLLWYDEGEERNRGNFPPRFSGRQFPNYSSELNVNALELEDSALYLCASNLGGAMINTQYFGPGTRLTVL.

The V call is TRBV7-2, the J call TRBJ1-6; 7 nucleotides agree with TRBD1. V shed 10 bases, J shed 5 bases, and the junction held 8 bases outside the gene matches. Looked up from germline, CDR1 is SGHTA and CDR2 is FQGNSA. The length of the CDR3 is 14 residues. CDR3 nucleotides: TGTGCCATCAACCATGGGACAGATAATTCACCCCTCCACTTT. Its protein is CAINHGTDNSPLHF.

V usage is TRBV3-1 (or the pseudogene TRBV3-2) and J usage is TRBJ2-4; TRBD1 matches 11 bases. In germline, CDR1 is LGHDT, CDR2 YNNKEL (reference sequence). J was trimmed by 0 bases and V by 1 base; bases with no gene match: 2. The CDR3 has 17 amino acids. CDR3 sequence (DNA): TGTGCCAGCAGCCAAGCAGGACAGGGGGCAGCCAAAAACATTCAGTACTTC. This translates into CASSQAGQGAAKNIQYF.

The chain employs TRBV10-1 and TRBJ1-5; possibly TRBD1 for D (6 bases). V was pared by 0 bases and J by 3 bases, with 12 bases between. This CDR3 has 16 amino acids. Looked up from germline, CDR1 is WNHNN and CDR2 is SYGVQD (reference sequence). CDR3 DNA sequence: TGCGCCAGCAGTGAGTCAGCAGGGGCCAACAATCAGCCCCAGCATTTT. Its protein is CASSESAGANNQPQHF.

The chain recombines TRBV27 with TRBJ1-3; TRBD1 matches at 8 bases. The CDR3 sequence is 16 residues long. V lost 5 bases to trimming and J lost 2 bases; unmatched junction nucleotides: 8. Looked up from germline, CDR1 is MNHEY and CDR2 is SMNVEV (reference sequence). CDR3 in DNA: TGTGCCAGCAGTCCTCTACAGGGGGTAGCTGGAAACACCATATATTTT. It encodes CASSPLQGVAGNTIYF.

V is TRBV19 and J is TRBJ2-7; weak D call: TRBD1 (6 bases). Germline V gene data show CDR1 as LNHDA and CDR2 as SQIVND (reference sequence). The CDR3 is made up of 15 amino acids. V lost 5 bases and J lost 1, with 15 bases in between. CDR3 sequence reads: CASSLSGHLSYEQYF. CDR3 sequence (DNA): TGTGCCAGTAGTCTATCGGGACACCTTTCCTACGAGCAGTACTTC.

V gene TRBV11-2 combines with J gene TRBJ2-1, with 12 bases identical to TRBD2. CDR3 length: 17 residues. With V trimmed by 2 bases and J by 8 bases, 10 bases remained unmatched. The germline V gene has CDR1 SGHAT and CDR2 FQNNGV. The CDR3 nucleotides read TGTGCCAGCAGCTTACGCCTAGCGGGGGGGCGGAGTGATGAGCAGTTCTTC. It encodes CASSLRLAGGRSDEQFF.

The CDR3 DNA reads as TGTGCCAGCAGTGACACTCCGGCTAGCGGGGGGATCGGGGAGCTGTTTTTT. Protein product: CASSDTPASGGIGELFF. V is TRBV6-4 and J is TRBJ2-2, with 11 bases identical to TRBD2. V lost 2 bases and J lost 7; bases outside the gene matches: 9. Germline V gives CDR1 MRHNA, CDR2 SNTAGT. CDR3 size: 17 residues.

The CDR3 DNA sequence: TGTGCCAGCAGAGGCGGCCTCGTCGCCAAAAACATTCAGTACTTC. Translating it yields CASRGGLVAKNIQYF. The rearrangement uses TRBV5-5 and TRBJ2-4; D is uncertain. The CDR3 loop spans 15 amino acids. The germline gives CDR1 SGHKS, CDR2 YYEKEE (reference sequence). V was trimmed by 5 bases and J by 1 base, leaving 13 bases between them.

The CDR3 nucleotides read TGCGCCAGCAGCCAAGATAGGGGGCCCTTGGAAGCTTTCTTT. It is translated as CASSQDRGPLEAFF. The chain employs TRBV4-3 and TRBJ1-1; 7 bases are shared with TRBD1. CDR3 length: 14 residues. V lost 0 bases to trimming and J lost 8 bases; unmatched junction nucleotides: 6. The V gene's germline CDR1 is LGHNA and CDR2 YSLEER.

The V gene is TRBV2, the J gene TRBJ1-2; TRBD1 aligns across 10 bases. CDR1 is SNHLY, CDR2 FYNNEI, per germline. The V and J ends lost 6 bases and 3 bases, in that order; junction bases with no gene match: 1. The CDR3 is 13 residues long. CDR3 in amino acids: CASRTGGDYGYTF. The CDR3 nucleotides read TGTGCCAGCAGGACAGGGGGCGACTATGGCTACACCTTC.

V is TRBV19 and J is TRBJ1-1; D remains unclear. This CDR3 contains 13 residues. Trimming shortened V by 6 bases and J by 2 bases, and 10 bases separated the two germline ends. CDR1 and CDR2 from the germline V gene are LNHDA and SQIVND (reference sequence). The CDR3 DNA sequence: TGTGCCAGTAGCGCACGGTTAAACACTGAAGCTTTCTTT. Translating it yields CASSARLNTEAFF.

The rearrangement links TRBV18 to TRBJ2-4; TRBD2 matches 12 bases. Per the germline V gene, CDR1 is KGHSH and CDR2 is LQKENI. The CDR3 extends over 19 amino acids. Trimming removed 6 bases from V and 1 base from J; junction bases left unmatched: 13. The CDR3 spells CASSLRTSGDPGAKNIQYF. CDR3 nucleotide sequence: TGTGCCAGCTCTCTTCGGACTAGCGGGGACCCGGGGGCCAAAAACATTCAGTACTTC.